This TCR beta chain originates from a study of shared clonotypes between healthy human individuals. Study conclusions and caveats: Estimated richness values were generally larger in naive subsets than in memory subsets.

In the case of this clone: The target antigen is unknown.

CDR3 length: 15 residues. From germline, CDR1 is SGDLS and CDR2 YYNGEE. Losses at the gene ends were 4 bases for V and 4 bases for J; bases not matched to a gene: 8. Deep-level running was used for the assay. Profiling relied on immunoSEQ multiplex PCR, and the TCRdb table lists in-frame clones only, not all of them. The sample has 550,000 to 850,000 clones; roughly 70% are singletons. The specimen sequenced was memory CD4+ T cells sorted from blood. The subset was: CD45RA-negative fraction. This receptor was obtained from a woman aged 30 to 39 in good health. The chain employs TRBV9 and TRBJ1-5; TRBD1 aligns across 7 bases. DNA for the CDR3: TGTGCCAGCAGCAACTCGGACAGGACGAATCAGCCCCAGCATTTT. This translates into CASSNSDRTNQPQHF. The full variable domain, rest sourced from reference TRBV9 and TRBJ1-5, is DSGVTQTPKHLITATGQRVTLRCSPRSGDLSVYWYQQSLDQGLQFLIQYYNGEERAKGNILERFSAQQFPDLHSELNLSSLELGDSALYFCASSNSDRTNQPQHFGDGTRLSIL.